What follows is one T cell receptor (beta chain) and its context. Its target is not known. The data originate from a study of shared clonotypes between healthy human individuals. Study-wide background: Three plates each covered CD4 naive and memory; CD8 naive two, CD8 memory one. Whole-study results and caveats: Generally, naive subsets came out with larger estimated richness than memory subsets. Naive CD4 clonotype sharing across four donors was roughly 5%.

Germline assignment: CDR1 LGHNA and CDR2 YSLEER. V was clipped by 4 bases and J by 0 bases; unmatched bases: 9. CDR3 length equals 17 residues. Sequencing was performed with immunoSEQ multiplex PCR; in TCRdb, only in-frame clones are kept and a portion is missing. This table has some 2.1 million clones, 85% to 95% appearing once. The sample comprised naive CD4+ T cells sorted from blood. Subset described: CD45RA+ positively selected. The source of this sequence is a man between 18 and 29 years old in good health. The chain joins TRBV4-3 to TRBJ2-3, with TRBD2 matching 8 bases. Here the CDR3 DNA reads TGCGCCAGCAGCCCAGGAGCGGGAGCGGGTAGCACAGATACGCAGTATTTT. Its protein is CASSPGAGAGSTDTQYF.